The next 20 T cell receptor beta chains were all read from a single sample in a study of CD8 T cells in ankylosing spondylitis. TCRdb reanalysed the 5' RACE reads using MiXCR and keeps one entry per CDR3 protein. Here the sample spans some 140,000 distinct CDR3 sequences, 7% to 10% being singletons. The sample taken for sequencing was synovial fluid, either unsorted or a sorted T cell fraction (not recorded which). These receptor sequences come from a male donor with ankylosing spondylitis.

The sample holds a few counts of this clonotype. The rearrangement joins TRBV6-1 to TRBJ1-2; a possible D gene is TRBD1 (6 bases). Trimming removed 0 bases from V and 4 bases from J, with 12 bases in between. The V gene's germline CDR1 is MNHNS and CDR2 SASEGT. The CDR3 spans 15 residues. CDR3 DNA sequence: TGTGCCAGCAGTGAAGCCGGACAGCACTCCTATGGCTACACCTTC. It encodes CASSEAGQHSYGYTF.

This clonotype was seen more than once but under ten times. The gene calls are TRBV29-1 and TRBJ2-3; D is unresolved. CDR3 size: 13 residues. The V gene's germline CDR1 is SQVTM and CDR2 ANQGSEA. V lost 5 bases and J 1 base, leaving 10 bases between the germline ends. DNA for the CDR3: TGCAGCGTTCGCTCCGCAGGCACAGATACGCAGTATTTT. Its translation is CSVRSAGTDTQYF.

This clonotype appeared a few times. This chain uses TRBV20-1 with TRBJ2-3, with TRBD2 matching over 12 bases. The CDR3 consists of 17 residues. The junction had 5 bases not matched to a gene; V was cut back by 0 bases and J by 1 base. Germline values: CDR1 DFQATT, CDR2 SNEGSKA (reference sequence). CDR3 amino acids: CSAREAASGRGTDTQYF. The CDR3 nucleotides read TGCAGTGCTAGAGAGGCCGCTAGCGGGAGGGGCACAGATACGCAGTATTTT.

This clonotype has a handful of counts. The chain couples TRBV20-1 to TRBJ2-7, with D maybe TRBD1 (5 bases). V was trimmed by 4 bases and J by 8 bases, leaving 21 bases between them. The CDR3 length is 14 residues. CDR1 is DFQATT and CDR2 is SNEGSKA in the germline V gene (reference sequence). The DNA of the CDR3 is TGCAGTGCTATCATAACCCTAAGGGGTGCCAAGCAGTACTTC. Protein: CSAIITLRGAKQYF.

At least ten counts were recorded for this clonotype. This rearrangement joins TRBV10-3 to TRBJ1-1, with 7 bases matching TRBD1. V shed 4 bases and J 7 bases; nucleotides not matched to a gene: 3. CDR3 length equals 12 residues. Germline CDR1 reads ENHRY; CDR2 reads SYGVKD. CDR3 loop: CAISAQGGEAFF. CDR3 nucleotides: TGTGCCATCAGTGCGCAGGGGGGTGAAGCTTTCTTT.

V usage is TRBV20-1 and J usage is TRBJ1-6, with D perhaps matching TRBD1 (5 bases). The CDR3 spans 12 residues. Between the trimmed V and J ends, which lost 5 bases and 7 bases, there was a span of 9 bases. CDR1 DFQATT and CDR2 SNEGSKA come from the germline V gene (reference sequence). CDR3 amino acids: CSAGRQNSPLHF. In DNA, the CDR3 is TGCAGTGCTGGAAGACAGAATTCACCCCTCCACTTT.

This clonotype has at least ten counts. The chain uses TRBV7-8 and TRBJ2-1; TRBD2 matches 10 bases. The CDR3 is 14 amino acids. Germline V gives CDR1 SGHVS, CDR2 FQNEAQ. The J segment lost 8 bases and the V segment lost 2 bases, leaving 3 bases of the junction unmatched. In DNA, the CDR3 is TGTGCCAGCAGCTTAAATCTAGCGGGAGATGAGCAGTTCTTC. Amino acid sequence: CASSLNLAGDEQFF.

This sequence joins TRBV3-1 and TRBJ2-3; the match to TRBD2 covers 8 bases. This CDR3 spans 16 amino acids. CDR1 is LGHDT and CDR2 is YNNKEL in the germline V gene (reference sequence). V lost 1 base and J lost 6; bases outside the gene matches: 9. The CDR3 loop is CASSQGSTRGVDTQYF. The CDR3 bases are TGTGCCAGCAGCCAAGGTAGTACGCGGGGGGTGGATACGCAGTATTTT.

The CDR3 coding sequence is TGTGCCAGCAGCCCCTTGACAGGGAGGGAGTACTTC. Amino acid sequence: CASSPLTGREYF. The V call is TRBV6-5, the J call TRBJ2-7; either TRBD1 or TRBD2 may fit D (7 bases each). The germline CDR1 and CDR2 sequences are MNHEY and SVGAGI. This CDR3 region has 12 residues. V dropped 6 bases and J dropped 11 bases, with 17 bases sitting between them.

Ten or more counts support this clonotype. V and J are TRBV28 and TRBJ1-6, with D hard to call. The CDR3 loop spans 13 amino acids. V dropped 1 base and J dropped 8 bases, with 6 bases sitting between them. The germline gives CDR1 MDHEN, CDR2 SYDVKM. Written as DNA, the CDR3 is TGTGCCAGCAGTTTATTCCAGGATTCACCCCTCCACTTT. Amino acids: CASSLFQDSPLHF.

J is TRBJ2-3 and V is TRBV7-2; D unresolved. Trimming pared 4 bases from V and 6 bases from J, leaving 17 bases between. CDR1 SGHTA and CDR2 FQGNSA come from the germline V gene. CDR3 length equals 15 residues. This CDR3 reads CASSSRSSKEDTQYF. The CDR3 bases are TGTGCCAGCAGCTCAAGGAGTTCCAAAGAGGATACGCAGTATTTT. The full variable domain, rest sourced from reference TRBV7-2 and TRBJ2-3, is GAGVSQSPSNKVTEKGKDVELRCDPISGHTALYWYRQSLGQGLEFLIYFQGNSAPDKSGLPSDRFSAERTGGSVSTLTIQRTQQEDSAVYLCASSSRSSKEDTQYFGPGTRLTVL.

This clonotype was found a few times. The V gene is TRBV6-1, the J gene TRBJ1-6; 7 bases align to TRBD1. In germline, CDR1 is MNHNS, CDR2 SASEGT. The CDR3 consists of 15 residues. Trimming at V came to 10 bases and at J to 9 bases, leaving 15 bases not matched to a gene. CDR3 sequence (DNA): TGTGCCACCAGAGAGATACGGACAGGTCGTTCACCCCTCCACTTT. This translates into CATREIRTGRSPLHF.

This clonotype was counted ten times or more. J is TRBJ2-3 and V is TRBV5-1, with 7 bases that match TRBD2. After removal of 4 bases from V and 1 base from J, the junction contained 18 bases not matched to a gene. In germline, CDR1 is SGHRS, CDR2 YFSETQ. The CDR3 totals 19 residues. CDR3 DNA: TGCGCCAGCAGCCCGAGGGGAGGGAGGAACCCTCCCGGCACAGATACGCAGTATTTT. It yields the protein CASSPRGGRNPPGTDTQYF.

This clonotype appeared a few times. The rearrangement links TRBV6-2 or TRBV6-3 to TRBJ1-5, with D possibly being TRBD1 (6 bases). Germline assignment: CDR1 MNHEY and CDR2 SVGEGT. Trimming removed 5 bases from V and 4 bases from J, with 9 bases in between. The length of the CDR3 is 13 residues. The CDR3 here is CASSPDRNQPQHF. CDR3 nucleotide sequence: TGTGCCAGCAGTCCGGACAGAAATCAGCCCCAGCATTTT.

This clonotype was seen only a few times. The chain carries TRBV20-1 and TRBJ1-2, with 11 bases matching TRBD1. CDR1 is DFQATT and CDR2 is SNEGSKA in the germline V gene (reference sequence). The CDR3 contains 13 residues. V was pared by 6 bases and J by 8 bases, with 8 bases of the junction left unmatched. The CDR3 reads CSAIGQGAWGYTF. DNA of the CDR3: TGCAGTGCCATCGGACAGGGGGCATGGGGCTACACCTTC.

This clonotype was detected many times. The chain employs TRBV6-1 and TRBJ2-1, with 7 bases aligning to TRBD2. Losses at the gene ends were 6 bases for V and 3 bases for J; bases not matched to a gene: 2. The CDR3 extends over 13 amino acids. Germline-derived CDR1 and CDR2 are MNHNS and SASEGT. The CDR3 loop is CASSRTSYNEQFF. In nucleotides, the CDR3 is TGTGCCAGCAGCCGGACTAGCTACAATGAGCAGTTCTTC.

This sequence joins TRBV12-3 or TRBV12-4 and TRBJ2-1; no clear D gene. This CDR3 comprises 12 residues. V gave up 3 bases and J gave up 7 bases, with 7 bases separating them. The CDR3 loop reads CASSFVGNEQFF. The CDR3 region has the DNA TGTGCCAGCAGTTTCGTAGGGAATGAGCAGTTCTTC.

Many counts were recorded for this clonotype. This chain joins TRBV2 and TRBJ2-2, with D hard to call. The CDR3 runs to 11 residues. CDR1 is SNHLY and CDR2 is FYNNEI in the germline V gene. Deletions cut 5 bases from V and 2 bases from J, with 0 bases between. The CDR3 DNA reads as TGTGCCAGCAGTAACACCGGGGAGCTGTTTTTT. This sequence encodes CASSNTGELFF.

There are many counts of this clonotype. The rearrangement joins TRBV20-1 to TRBJ2-3; tentatively, D is TRBD1 (6 bases). Germline CDR1 is DFQATT and CDR2 is SNEGSKA (reference sequence). V lost 5 bases to trimming and J lost 5 bases, with 17 bases between them. This CDR3 has 14 residues. Here the CDR3 DNA reads TGCAGTGCTGAACTGGGCAGGGGCGGAGATACGCAGTATTTT. Amino acid sequence: CSAELGRGGDTQYF.

This clonotype was seen many times. This chain uses TRBV4-3 with TRBJ2-1, with D unresolved. This CDR3 has 15 amino acids. Trimming cost V 4 bases and J 2 bases, with 12 bases left between them. Germline V lookup: CDR1 LGHNA, CDR2 YSLEER. In DNA form, the CDR3 reads TGCGCCAGCAGCCTTGGACGGCAAGCCTACAATGAGCAGTTCTTC. It encodes CASSLGRQAYNEQFF.